A selection of T cell receptor beta chains follows, all from one sample in a study of blood T cell repertoires in COVID-19. Method: immunoSEQ multiplex PCR; TCRdb's copy keeps in-frame clones and lacks some. The sample lists about 400,000 clones; 85% to 90% were seen once. The sequencing input was PBMCs or T cells enriched from blood (not recorded which). The receptors here all came from a woman aged 25 to 39 who had recovered from COVID-19. CDR3s include the opening cysteine and the closing phenylalanine or tryptophan. The D gene is left open where the match is weak. Size tells how often a clone was seen (once, few, many) or the class of an expanded clone, and some rows leave it out.

J gene: TRBJ2-7
D gene: NA
clone size: NA
V gene: TRBV30
CDR3 protein: CAYSSIRNAQYF
CDR3 DNA: TGTGCCTACTCATCTATCAGGAATGCGCAGTACTTC

J gene: TRBJ2-3
D gene: TRBD2
clone size: NA
V gene: TRBV19
CDR3 protein: CASSMLGLERDTQYF
CDR3 DNA: TGTGCCAGTAGTATGCTGGGACTAGAAAGAGATACGCAGTATTTT

J gene: TRBJ2-7
D gene: NA
clone size: once
V gene: TRBV29-1
CDR3 protein: CSVAQTYEQYF
CDR3 DNA: TGCAGCGTTGCGCAGACCTACGAGCAGTACTTC

J gene: TRBJ1-2
D gene: TRBD1
clone size: NA
V gene: TRBV4-3
CDR3 protein: CASSQDDRGYGYTF
CDR3 DNA: TGCGCCAGCAGCCAAGACGACAGGGGATACGGCTACACCTTC

J gene: TRBJ1-4
D gene: NA
clone size: NA
V gene: TRBV9
CDR3 protein: CASSVGGSLNEKLFF
CDR3 DNA: TGTGCCAGCAGCGTAGGAGGGTCTCTGAATGAAAAACTGTTTTTT

J gene: TRBJ1-1
D gene: NA
clone size: NA
V gene: TRBV3-1/TRBV3-2
CDR3 protein: CASSQEGRYTEAFF
CDR3 DNA: TGTGCCAGCAGCCAAGAGGGCAGGTACACTGAAGCTTTCTTT

J gene: TRBJ2-3
D gene: NA
clone size: NA
V gene: TRBV24-1
CDR3 protein: CATSDSGGGADTQYF
CDR3 DNA: TGTGCCACCAGTGATTCCGGGGGAGGTGCAGATACGCAGTATTTT

J gene: TRBJ1-1
D gene: NA
clone size: NA
V gene: TRBV7-6
CDR3 protein: CASSLDAGAEAFF
CDR3 DNA: TGTGCCAGCAGCTTAGATGCAGGGGCTGAAGCTTTCTTT

J gene: TRBJ2-2
D gene: TRBD2
clone size: NA
V gene: TRBV4-1
CDR3 protein: CASSPRTSGRGIGELFF
CDR3 DNA: TGCGCCAGCAGCCCGCGGACTAGCGGGAGGGGCATCGGGGAGCTGTTTTTT

J gene: TRBJ2-1
D gene: NA
clone size: NA
V gene: TRBV27
CDR3 protein: CASSLSTVRVDNEQFF
CDR3 DNA: TGTGCCAGCAGTTTATCCACAGTAAGAGTGGACAATGAGCAGTTCTTC

J gene: TRBJ1-1
D gene: NA
clone size: NA
V gene: TRBV4-1
CDR3 protein: CASSQPTANTEAFF
CDR3 DNA: TGCGCCAGCAGCCAACCTACAGCTAACACTGAAGCTTTCTTT

J gene: TRBJ2-7
D gene: NA
clone size: NA
V gene: TRBV11-1
CDR3 protein: CASSFNGHEQYF
CDR3 DNA: TGTGCCAGCAGCTTCAATGGGCACGAGCAGTACTTC

J gene: TRBJ1-4
D gene: TRBD1
clone size: NA
V gene: TRBV25-1
CDR3 protein: CASSDRAVEKLFF
CDR3 DNA: TGTGCCAGCTCCGACAGGGCTGTAGAAAAACTGTTTTTT

J gene: TRBJ2-1
D gene: NA
clone size: NA
V gene: TRBV24-1
CDR3 protein: CATSDLSPGVYNEQFF
CDR3 DNA: TGTGCCACCAGTGATTTGTCCCCCGGGGTGTACAATGAGCAGTTCTTC

J gene: TRBJ1-3
D gene: TRBD1
clone size: NA
V gene: TRBV2
CDR3 protein: CASGGQISGNTIYF
CDR3 DNA: TGTGCCAGCGGGGGACAGATATCTGGAAACACCATATATTTT

J gene: TRBJ2-7
D gene: NA
clone size: many
V gene: TRBV4-2
CDR3 protein: CASSQEGDGAYEQYF
CDR3 DNA: TGTGCCAGCAGCCAAGAAGGCGACGGAGCCTACGAGCAGTACTTC

J gene: TRBJ2-3
D gene: NA
clone size: few
V gene: TRBV30
CDR3 protein: CAWKFYQGGNTQYF
CDR3 DNA: TGTGCCTGGAAATTTTATCAGGGAGGAAATACGCAGTATTTT

J gene: TRBJ1-5
D gene: NA
clone size: NA
V gene: TRBV3-1/TRBV3-2
CDR3 protein: CASSQDRGFQPQHF
CDR3 DNA: TGTGCCAGCAGCCAAGACCGCGGGTTTCAGCCCCAGCATTTT

J gene: TRBJ2-3
D gene: NA
clone size: NA
V gene: TRBV11-3
CDR3 protein: CASSLCQVTDTQYF
CDR3 DNA: TGTGCCAGCAGCTTATGCCAGGTAACAGATACGCAGTATTTT

J gene: TRBJ2-5
D gene: NA
clone size: NA
V gene: TRBV18
CDR3 protein: CASSQVQAGESIETQYF
CDR3 DNA: TGTGCCAGCTCACAGGTCCAGGCAGGGGAAAGTATCGAGACCCAGTACTTC

J gene: TRBJ2-2
D gene: NA
clone size: NA
V gene: TRBV6-5
CDR3 protein: CASTLDINTGELFF
CDR3 DNA: TGTGCCAGCACCCTGGACATCAACACCGGGGAGCTGTTTTTT

J gene: TRBJ2-1
D gene: TRBD2
clone size: NA
V gene: TRBV5-1
CDR3 protein: CASSLTGLFYNEQFF
CDR3 DNA: TGCGCCAGCAGCTTAACGGGACTATTCTACAATGAGCAGTTCTTC

J gene: TRBJ2-1
D gene: NA
clone size: few
V gene: TRBV7-9
CDR3 protein: CASSLEAAEQFF
CDR3 DNA: TGTGCCAGCAGCTTAGAGGCGGCTGAGCAGTTCTTC

J gene: TRBJ2-6
D gene: NA
clone size: NA
V gene: TRBV5-4
CDR3 protein: CASSLAGAGANVLTF
CDR3 DNA: TGTGCCAGCAGCTTGGCGGGGGCTGGGGCCAACGTCCTGACTTTC

J gene: TRBJ1-2
D gene: NA
clone size: NA
V gene: TRBV3-1/TRBV3-2
CDR3 protein: CASSQDGSTVGYTF
CDR3 DNA: TGTGCCAGCAGCCAAGATGGATCGACAGTCGGCTACACCTTC

J gene: TRBJ2-3
D gene: TRBD1
clone size: NA
V gene: TRBV18
CDR3 protein: CASSPTGGGDTQYF
CDR3 DNA: TGTGCCAGCTCACCAACAGGGGGCGGCGATACGCAGTATTTT

J gene: TRBJ1-2
D gene: NA
clone size: NA
V gene: TRBV2
CDR3 protein: CASRTGVVGYTF
CDR3 DNA: TGTGCCAGCAGGACTGGTGTTGTTGGCTACACCTTC

J gene: TRBJ1-1
D gene: TRBD1
clone size: NA
V gene: TRBV12-5
CDR3 protein: CASGWNRGSNTEAFF
CDR3 DNA: TGTGCTAGTGGTTGGAACAGGGGGTCCAACACTGAAGCTTTCTTT

J gene: TRBJ2-1
D gene: TRBD2
clone size: NA
V gene: TRBV27
CDR3 protein: CASGLAGNEQFF
CDR3 DNA: TGTGCCAGTGGACTAGCGGGCAATGAGCAGTTCTTC

J gene: TRBJ1-2
D gene: NA
clone size: NA
V gene: TRBV21-1
CDR3 protein: CASSPGASSLANYGYTF
CDR3 DNA: TGTGCCAGCAGCCCTGGGGCGTCCAGTTTAGCTAACTATGGCTACACCTTC

J gene: TRBJ1-2
D gene: NA
clone size: few
V gene: TRBV2
CDR3 protein: CASSELGPDGYTF
CDR3 DNA: TGTGCCAGCAGTGAACTGGGGCCAGATGGCTACACCTTC

J gene: TRBJ1-4
D gene: TRBD1
clone size: NA
V gene: TRBV11-1
CDR3 protein: CASSHGQGGYEKLFF
CDR3 DNA: TGTGCCAGCAGCCATGGACAGGGTGGATACGAAAAACTGTTTTTT

J gene: TRBJ2-5
D gene: TRBD1
clone size: few
V gene: TRBV11-2
CDR3 protein: CASSRGVGTGEETQYF
CDR3 DNA: TGTGCCAGCAGCCGAGGTGTCGGGACAGGGGAAGAGACCCAGTACTTC

J gene: TRBJ2-1
D gene: TRBD1
clone size: NA
V gene: TRBV7-3
CDR3 protein: CASSLEGGGYNEQFF
CDR3 DNA: TGTGCCAGCAGCTTAGAAGGGGGCGGCTACAATGAGCAGTTCTTC

J gene: TRBJ1-4
D gene: NA
clone size: NA
V gene: TRBV27
CDR3 protein: CASSFLGTNEKLFF
CDR3 DNA: TGTGCCAGCAGTTTTCTAGGAACTAATGAAAAACTGTTTTTT

J gene: TRBJ1-2
D gene: NA
clone size: NA
V gene: TRBV30
CDR3 protein: CAWSETANYGYTF
CDR3 DNA: TGTGCCTGGAGTGAGACAGCTAACTATGGCTACACCTTC

J gene: TRBJ2-5
D gene: TRBD2
clone size: NA
V gene: TRBV29-1
CDR3 protein: CSVLRLAGGYGETQYF
CDR3 DNA: TGCAGCGTTCTTAGACTAGCGGGAGGGTATGGGGAGACCCAGTACTTC

J gene: TRBJ2-1
D gene: NA
clone size: NA
V gene: TRBV5-1
CDR3 protein: CASSLVERGSNEQFF
CDR3 DNA: TGCGCCAGCAGCTTGGTGGAGAGAGGAAGCAATGAGCAGTTCTTC

J gene: TRBJ2-1
D gene: NA
clone size: NA
V gene: TRBV13
CDR3 protein: CASSLYTRTLSVSSYNEQFF
CDR3 DNA: TGTGCCAGCAGCTTGTATACTAGAACGTTAAGTGTATCCTCCTACAATGAGCAGTTCTTC

J gene: TRBJ1-1
D gene: TRBD1
clone size: once
V gene: TRBV5-6
CDR3 protein: CASSLTGVNTEAFF
CDR3 DNA: TGTGCCAGCAGCTTGACAGGGGTGAACACTGAAGCTTTCTTT

J gene: TRBJ2-1
D gene: NA
clone size: NA
V gene: TRBV7-2
CDR3 protein: CASSSRDISWNEQFF
CDR3 DNA: TGTGCCAGCAGCTCCCGGGATATCTCGTGGAATGAGCAGTTCTTC

J gene: TRBJ2-2
D gene: NA
clone size: NA
V gene: TRBV7-3
CDR3 protein: CASSLLANTGELFF
CDR3 DNA: TGTGCCAGCAGCTTACTCGCGAACACCGGGGAGCTGTTTTTT